This TCR beta chain was identified during a study of control samples from healthy donors and cancer patients. Germline loops: CDR1 SGHRS, CDR2 YFSETQ. The CDR3 loop spans 12 amino acids. Trimming left V 1 base short and J 2 bases short, with 3 bases between. The table came from immunoSEQ multiplex PCR; TCRdb's copy has only in-frame clones and leaves some out. This sample carries about 140,000 clones, 88% of them seen once, and the ten largest clones take about 1.8%. This clone has just one count. The V and J genes are TRBV5-1 and TRBJ2-5; D remains unclear. The clonotype was recovered from a man between 18 and 35 years old in good health. Sequences were obtained from blood. The CDR3 DNA is TGCGCCAGCAGCTTGCAACAAGAGACCCAGTACTTC. It is translated as CASSLQQETQYF.